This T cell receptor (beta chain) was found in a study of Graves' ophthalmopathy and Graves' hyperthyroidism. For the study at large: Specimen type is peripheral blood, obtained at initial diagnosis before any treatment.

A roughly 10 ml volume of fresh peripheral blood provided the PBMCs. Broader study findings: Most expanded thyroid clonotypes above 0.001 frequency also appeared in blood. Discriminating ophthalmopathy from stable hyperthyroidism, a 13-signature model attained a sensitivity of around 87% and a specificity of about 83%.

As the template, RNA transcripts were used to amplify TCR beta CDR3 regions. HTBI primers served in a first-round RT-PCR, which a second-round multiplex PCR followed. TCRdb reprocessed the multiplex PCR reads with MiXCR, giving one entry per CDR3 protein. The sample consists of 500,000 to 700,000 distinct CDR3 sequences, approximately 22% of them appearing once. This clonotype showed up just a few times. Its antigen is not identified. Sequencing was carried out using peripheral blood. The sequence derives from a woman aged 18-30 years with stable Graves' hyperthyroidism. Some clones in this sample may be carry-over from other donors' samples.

CDR3 sequence: CASSPFPGYEQYF. CDR3 coding DNA: TGTGCCAGCAGCCCCTTCCCGGGTTACGAGCAGTACTTC. The chain recombines TRBV12-3 or TRBV12-4 with TRBJ2-7; D not certain. The germline V and J ends were trimmed by 6 bases and 4 bases, with 13 bases remaining between them. The CDR3 totals 13 residues.